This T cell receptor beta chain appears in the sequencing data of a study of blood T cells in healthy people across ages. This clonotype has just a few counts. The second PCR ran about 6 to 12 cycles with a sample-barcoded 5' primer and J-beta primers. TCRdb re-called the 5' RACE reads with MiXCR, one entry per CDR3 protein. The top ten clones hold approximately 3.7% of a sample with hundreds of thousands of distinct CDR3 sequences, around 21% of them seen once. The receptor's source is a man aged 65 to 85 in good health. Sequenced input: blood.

Written as DNA, the CDR3 is TGTGCCAGCAGCCCTGGGCGGGGGGGGCCCACAGATACGCAGTATTTT. It is translated as CASSPGRGGPTDTQYF. V and J are TRBV9 and TRBJ2-3; 9 bases are shared with TRBD2. Trimming at V came to 4 bases and at J to 2 bases, leaving 8 bases not matched to a gene. CDR3 length: 16 amino acids. Germline CDR1 SGDLS, CDR2 YYNGEE.